This T cell receptor (beta chain) comes out of a study of blood T cell repertoires in COVID-19. Turning to the study itself: There were acute and convalescent COVID-19 samples, and they came from the United States, Italy and Spain. PBMCs, B-cell-depleted T cells, or T cells were the source of the cDNA or gDNA that made up the material.

Germline CDR1 SGHDN, CDR2 FVKESK. The CDR3 has 15 residues. With 5 bases removed from V and 6 bases from J, the gap between germline ends came to 20 bases. Authors' analysis steps: Counts of nucleated cells, estimated from reference gene primer amplification, were obtained. Only in-frame clones appear in the TCRdb table, and some are missing; sequencing was by immunoSEQ multiplex PCR. V and J calls and clone size are as listed in that table; D and trimming were resolved from the DNA. The table has some 150,000 clones, 75% to 90% seen once. Sequencing was done on a sample of peripheral blood. The clonotype comes from a man aged 60 to 69 with acute or convalescent COVID-19. This chain uses TRBV14 with TRBJ2-7; tentatively, D is TRBD2 (6 bases). The CDR3 sequence: CASSTIPGLPGEQYF. The CDR3 region has the DNA TGTGCCAGCAGCACGATACCGGGACTCCCTGGCGAGCAGTACTTC.